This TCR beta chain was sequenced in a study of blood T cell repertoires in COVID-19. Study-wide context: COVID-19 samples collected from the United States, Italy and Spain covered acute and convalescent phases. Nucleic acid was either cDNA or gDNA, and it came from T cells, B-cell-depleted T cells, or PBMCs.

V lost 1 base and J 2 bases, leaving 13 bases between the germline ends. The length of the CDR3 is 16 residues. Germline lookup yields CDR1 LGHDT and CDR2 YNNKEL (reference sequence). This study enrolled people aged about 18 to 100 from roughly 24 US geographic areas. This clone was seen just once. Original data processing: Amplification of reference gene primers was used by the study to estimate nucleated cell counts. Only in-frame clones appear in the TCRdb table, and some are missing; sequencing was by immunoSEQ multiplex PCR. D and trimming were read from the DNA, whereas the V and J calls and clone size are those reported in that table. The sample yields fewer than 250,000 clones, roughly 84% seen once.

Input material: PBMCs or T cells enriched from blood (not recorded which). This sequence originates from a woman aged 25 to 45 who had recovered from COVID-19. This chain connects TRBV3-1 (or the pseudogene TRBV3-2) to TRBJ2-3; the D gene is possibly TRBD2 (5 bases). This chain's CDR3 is CASSQVAGVITDTQYF. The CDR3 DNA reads TGTGCCAGCAGCCAAGTGGCCGGGGTGATCACAGATACGCAGTATTTT.